This T cell receptor beta chain came from a study of blood T cells in healthy people across ages (dated by TCRdb to about 2015). About the investigation overall: In model experiments, template switching captured about one uniquely barcoded TCR beta cDNA molecule for every two T cells. Using deep sequencing normalized with unique cDNA molecular identifiers, the study measured how TCR beta repertoire diversity changes with age. The study analyzed two additional independent replicas of 1 million unique cDNA reads from the same blood draw for two donors, one aged 18 to 30 and one aged 80 or older. To avoid experimental bias, donors of different ages were distributed randomly across sequencing lanes. The donors were divided into four age groups: young (average around 17 years), middle-aged (under 40), aged (around 59) and long-lived (more than 75). Overall study results and their limits: Because donor CMV infection status was unknown, age-related changes in expanded clonotypes were potentially confounded. Observed TCR beta diversity per million T cells fell roughly linearly with age, and a significant reduction was already apparent by age about 43. Estimates of total diversity based on one million sequenced T cells were regarded as lower bounds and as underestimates. A strong correlation was found between observed TCR beta diversity and the percentage of naive T cells measured by flow cytometry. Compared with the aged group, the long-lived group had more naive CD4+ T cells, fewer expanded clones and increased TCR diversity, suggesting age selection. Because profiling used bulk unsorted PBMCs, naive and antigen-experienced compartments could not be compared conclusively.

Library generation was performed with 5' RACE. The data were produced on an Illumina HiSeq 2500. A second PCR of roughly 6 to 11 cycles was run with a J-beta primer mix and a sample-barcoded 5' primer. A unique molecular identifier was introduced onto each TCR beta cDNA molecule by a template-switch 5' adaptor carrying 12 random nucleotides. At least 2.5 million CDR3-containing paired-end reads were obtained from each sample. The Mint cDNA synthesis kit, primed by a TRBC-specific oligonucleotide, was used to synthesize first-strand cDNA from all RNA. All cDNA was treated with uracil-DNA glycosylase and then went through a first 18-cycle PCR with the universal primers M1SS and BC2_uni_R. The original pipeline was this. Each sample was normalized by randomly selecting 1 million high-quality reads, each carrying a distinct molecular identifier. Reads with shared molecular identifiers were discarded instead of being binned into consensus sequences. CDR3 identification, clonotype clustering and error correction used MiTCR with a Q25 quality threshold and the strictest error-elimination algorithm. A nonparametric unseen species model with Euler transformation was used to estimate a lower bound on total TCR beta diversity. TCRdb redid the processing of the public reads, applying fastp at Q25 and MiXCR, and retained in-frame beta chains. Every CDR3 protein is listed once, alongside the most common genes and DNA of its rows. These V and J calls rely on TCRdb rather than the paper's analysis. The sample data list some 1.5 million distinct CDR3 sequences, and approximately 42% of these were observed just once. The ten largest clones represent 4% of the sample.

This clonotype was seen a handful of times. There is no known antigen for this receptor. Base qualities are not provided; no much larger clone lies one nucleotide away. Systemically healthy Caucasian individuals from Russia, 35 to 50 in total and aged roughly 6 to 90 years, were included as donors. Each donor gave 9.5 to 10 milliliters of peripheral blood, drawn into EDTA-treated Vacutainer tubes. PBMCs were isolated by Ficoll-Paque density-gradient centrifugation, with at least 7 million obtained per sample. Total RNA was extracted from PBMCs with Trizol reagent, with at least 6 micrograms obtained per sample. For every donor, flow cytometry on a PBMC aliquot measured the percentage of naive CD45RAhigh/CD27high T cells. The CDR3, cysteine through phenylalanine, is 15 amino acids long. The retained sequence is limited to the CDR3, 45 bases, with the frame set at the first base. V and J lose 0 bases and 1 base, and a span of 5 bases separates them. CDR1 is given as SGDLS and CDR2 as YYNGEE, both from the germline V gene.

The sample taken for sequencing was blood. The chain couples TRBV9 to TRBJ1-6; perhaps TRBD1 is the D gene, with 5 bases matching. The TCR was taken from a woman aged 18-29 years in good health. The CDR3 protein sequence reads: CASSVEGSYNSPLHF. The DNA sequence is given as TGTGCCAGCAGCGTAGAGGGGTCCTATAATTCACCCCTCCACTTT.